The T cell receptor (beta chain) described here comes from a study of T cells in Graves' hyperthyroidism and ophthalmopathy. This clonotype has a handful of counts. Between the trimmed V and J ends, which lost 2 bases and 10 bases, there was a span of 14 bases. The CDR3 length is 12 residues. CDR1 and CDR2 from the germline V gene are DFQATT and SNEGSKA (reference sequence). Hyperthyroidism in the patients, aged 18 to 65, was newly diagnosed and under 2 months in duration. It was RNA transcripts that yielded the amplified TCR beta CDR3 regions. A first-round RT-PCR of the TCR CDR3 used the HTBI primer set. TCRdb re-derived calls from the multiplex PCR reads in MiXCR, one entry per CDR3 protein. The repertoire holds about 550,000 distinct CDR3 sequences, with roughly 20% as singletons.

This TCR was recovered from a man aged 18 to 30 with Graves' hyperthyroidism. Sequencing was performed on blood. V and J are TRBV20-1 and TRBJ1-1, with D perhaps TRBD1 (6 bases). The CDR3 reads CSARLTQGTAFF. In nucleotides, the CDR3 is TGCAGTGCTAGACTAACCCAGGGGACAGCTTTCTTT.